Sequencing of this TCR beta chain was carried out in a study of T cells in Graves' hyperthyroidism and ophthalmopathy. In this sample, this clonotype turned up many times. Germline V lookup: CDR1 SNHLY, CDR2 FYNNEI. This CDR3 region has 14 residues. Trimming shortened V by 3 bases and J by 2 bases, and 9 bases separated the two germline ends. Amplification of TCR beta CDR3 regions was performed using RNA transcripts as template. HTBI primers were used for first-round RT-PCR of the TCR CDR3. One entry per CDR3 protein, called by TCRdb with MiXCR from the multiplex PCR reads. The sample holds around 500,000 distinct CDR3 sequences; 12% to 15% are singletons and the top ten take approximately 13%.

The sample consisted of blood. V gene TRBV2 combines with J gene TRBJ2-3; D remains unclear. This receptor was identified in a woman aged 40-49 years with Graves' hyperthyroidism. The CDR3: CASSDPRSTDTQYF. In DNA, the CDR3 is TGTGCCAGCAGTGACCCTAGATCCACAGATACGCAGTATTTT. Full variable domain (rest looked up from reference TRBV2 and TRBJ2-3): EPEVTQTPSHQVTQMGQEVILRCVPISNHLYFYWYRQILGQKVEFLVSFYNNEISEKSEIFDDQFSVERPDGSNFTLKIRSTKLEDSAMYFCASSDPRSTDTQYFGPGTRLTVL.